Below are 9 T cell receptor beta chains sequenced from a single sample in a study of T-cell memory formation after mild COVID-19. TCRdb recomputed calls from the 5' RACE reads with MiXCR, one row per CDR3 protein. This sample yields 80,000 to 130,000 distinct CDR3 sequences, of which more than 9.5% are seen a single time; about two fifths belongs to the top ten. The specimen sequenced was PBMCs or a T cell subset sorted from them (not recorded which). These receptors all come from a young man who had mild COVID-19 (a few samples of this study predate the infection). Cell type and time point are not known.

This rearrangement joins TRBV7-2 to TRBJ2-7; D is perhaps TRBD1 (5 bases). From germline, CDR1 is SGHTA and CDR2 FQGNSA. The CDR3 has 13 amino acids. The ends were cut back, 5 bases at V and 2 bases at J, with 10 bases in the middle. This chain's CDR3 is CASSPRETYEQYF. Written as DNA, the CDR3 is TGTGCCAGCAGCCCCAGGGAAACCTACGAGCAGTACTTC.

For the CDR3, the DNA is TGTGCCAGTCAAAGGACAGGCGAATTTTATGGCTACACCTTC. Translation gives CASQRTGEFYGYTF. The V gene is TRBV18, the J gene TRBJ1-2; 7 nucleotides line up with TRBD1. The CDR3 has 14 amino acids. From germline, CDR1 is KGHSH and CDR2 LQKENI. After removal of 9 bases from V and 5 bases from J, the junction contained 12 bases not matched to a gene. The full variable domain, completed using reference TRBV18 and TRBJ1-2, is NAGVMQNPRHLVRRRGQEARLRCSPMKGHSHVYWYRQLPEEGLKFMVYLQKENIIDESGMPKERFSAEFPKEGPSILRIQQVVRGDSAAYFCASQRTGEFYGYTFGSGTRLTVV.

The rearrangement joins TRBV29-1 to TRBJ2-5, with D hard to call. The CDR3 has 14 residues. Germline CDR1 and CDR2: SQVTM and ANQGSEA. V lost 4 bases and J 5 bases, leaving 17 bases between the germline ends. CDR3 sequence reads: CSVVYKGRLETQYF. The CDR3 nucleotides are TGCAGCGTTGTTTATAAAGGCAGGTTGGAGACCCAGTACTTC.

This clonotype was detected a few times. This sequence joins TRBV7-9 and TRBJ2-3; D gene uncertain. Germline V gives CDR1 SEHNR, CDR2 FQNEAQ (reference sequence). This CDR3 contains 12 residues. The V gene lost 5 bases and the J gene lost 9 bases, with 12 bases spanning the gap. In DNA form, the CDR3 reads TGTGCCAGCAGCCTGGACCACGAAACGCAGTATTTT. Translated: CASSLDHETQYF.

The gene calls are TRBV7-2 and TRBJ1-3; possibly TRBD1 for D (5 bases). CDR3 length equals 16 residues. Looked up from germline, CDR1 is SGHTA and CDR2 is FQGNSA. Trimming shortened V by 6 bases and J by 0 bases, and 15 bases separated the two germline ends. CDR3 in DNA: TGTGCCAGCAGACCTGACAGCCGGCTCTCTGGAAACACCATATATTTT. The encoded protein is CASRPDSRLSGNTIYF.

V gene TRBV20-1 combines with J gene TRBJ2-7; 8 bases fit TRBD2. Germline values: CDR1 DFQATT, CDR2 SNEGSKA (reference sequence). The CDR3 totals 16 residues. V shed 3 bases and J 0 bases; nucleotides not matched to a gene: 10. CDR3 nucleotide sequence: TGCAGTGCTAGGGCCCCGACTAGCGCAATCTCCTACGAGCAGTACTTC. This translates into CSARAPTSAISYEQYF.

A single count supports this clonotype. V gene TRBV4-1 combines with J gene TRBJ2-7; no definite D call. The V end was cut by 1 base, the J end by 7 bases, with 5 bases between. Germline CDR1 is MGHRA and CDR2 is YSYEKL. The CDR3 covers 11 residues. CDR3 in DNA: TGCGCCAGCAGCCAAGCTAAGGAGCAGTACTTC. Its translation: CASSQAKEQYF.

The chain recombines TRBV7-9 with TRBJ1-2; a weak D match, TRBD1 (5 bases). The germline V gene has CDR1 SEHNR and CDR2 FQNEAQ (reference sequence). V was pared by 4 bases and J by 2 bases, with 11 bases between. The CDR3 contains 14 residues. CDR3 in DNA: TGTGCCAGCAGCTCAACCCAGGGAAACTATGGCTACACCTTC. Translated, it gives CASSSTQGNYGYTF.

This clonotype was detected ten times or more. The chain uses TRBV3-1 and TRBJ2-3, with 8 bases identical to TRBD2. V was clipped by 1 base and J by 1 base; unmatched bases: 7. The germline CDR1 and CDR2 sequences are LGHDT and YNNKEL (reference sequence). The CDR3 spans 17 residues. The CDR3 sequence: CASSQVEAGARTDTQYF. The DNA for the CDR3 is TGTGCCAGCAGCCAAGTTGAAGCGGGGGCCCGCACAGATACGCAGTATTTT.